This TCR beta chain derives from a study of cytomegalovirus exposure and HLA in healthy donors (TCRdb year 2017). Describing the broader study: An earlier analysis of approximately 640 of the donors reported about 250 Gb of sequence data and some 120 million unique TCR beta sequences from 150 million to 200 million T cells. A later analysis re-examined previously published TCR beta repertoires from 500 to 700 donors and added high-resolution HLA genotyping to investigate patterns of TCR occurrence. Along with the roughly 610-subject first cohort, a separate validation cohort of over 90 different subjects was used. Class I and class II HLA loci were covered by the typing at four-digit resolution. Across 300 to 400 genotyped donors of the cohort, an average of about 240,000 unique TCR beta nucleotide sequences per donor were sequenced, and 15% to 20% of those sequences were non-productive. Every repertoire in the discovery cohort had been generated on one and the same sequencing platform. The T cell repertoires of 666 subjects were profiled by immunosequencing and related to cytomegalovirus serostatus. Five DR-DQ haplotypes were handled as single units for association and clustering, since linkage in the cohort was strong. In an earlier analysis of 500 to 650 of the donors, high-throughput TCR beta sequencing was used to judge whether each TCR beta V gene segment behaved as functional or pseudogenic. A later genetic analysis took genome-wide SNP genotypes for about 65% of the 666 donors and used that subset as a discovery cohort. Typing coverage varied by locus: about 629-640 donors for A, B, C, DRB1 and DQB1; approximately 500 for DQA1; around 610 for DPA1; more than 450 for DPB1. Alongside the repertoire data, information on donor age, sex, ethnicity and CMV serostatus was compiled. An early release covering roughly 640 HLA-typed donors comprised roughly 300 gigabases of sequencing data and approximately 85 million unique TCR sequences. The study combined high-throughput TCR immunosequencing, statistical association of individual TCRs with disease status, and machine learning to predict cytomegalovirus infection status. Of the approximately 400 genotyped donors, roughly 80% fell in the genetic ancestry cluster associated with self-reported Caucasian donors. Rather than drawing on any new phenotypic data, the later analysis identified candidate immune exposures from TCR beta sequences and the way those sequences occurred across donors. The study aimed to test whether signatures of past pathogen exposure could be identified by cataloging public T cell receptors.

The receptor library was made with the immunoSEQ multiplex PCR assay. The multiplex PCR relied on a mix of 60 forward primers for TCR Vbeta segments and 13 reverse primers for TCR Jbeta segments. The CDR3 region of rearranged TCR beta genes was amplified from genomic DNA by a multiplex PCR assay. On the Illumina HiSeq System, the amplified TCR beta libraries were sequenced as 87-base-pair reads. Per the source publication's procedure: Across the 500 to 700 repertoires, a later analysis counted roughly 77 million unique TCR beta chains, roughly 11 million of which were shared by at least two donors. A nearest-neighbor algorithm error-corrected the raw reads and collapsed the reads into unique sequences, merging closely related sequences to remove PCR and sequencing errors. V, D and J gene segments were assigned by aligning CDR3 sequences to IMGT reference sequences. For a sequence to be retained, at least a six-nucleotide match to both a V gene segment and a J gene segment was required. A rearrangement was called productive if the CDR3 had no stop codons and remained in frame with V and J, and every other rearrangement was called non-productive. Following IMGT convention, CDR3 was defined as the stretch from the second conserved V-encoded cysteine up to the conserved J-encoded phenylalanine. Sequences without an unambiguous match to a single V gene segment were excluded from the earlier analysis of several hundred of the donors. An earlier analysis of about 600 of the donors called V segments functional above 56.7% productive rearrangements and segregating when the between-donor standard deviation exceeded 5%. A statistical classification framework was built to diagnose cytomegalovirus status from the catalog of TCR beta chain sequences. In a later analysis, V and J genes were assigned by comparing TCR nucleotide sequences against IMGT/GENE-DB human TR gene sequences. Using the TCRdist pipeline, a later analysis assigned CDR3 sequences along with most-parsimonious VDJ recombination scenarios. In a later analysis, each TCR beta chain was defined by its CDR3 amino acid sequence together with its V-gene family, and reads lacking a unique V-gene family were excluded. A later analysis removed 450 to 600 highly shared, low-generation-probability nucleotide sequences to deal with suspected cross-contamination and a sequencing artifact. A later analysis calculated a clonal expansion index for each public chain from normalized within-repertoire ranks of inferred template counts. A later analysis computed generation probabilities with a VDJ recombination model fitted to out-of-frame rearrangements, and checked the results against IGoR. Hypergeometric tests were used in a later analysis to score TCR-TCR, TCR-HLA and TCR-CMV co-occurrence, with a repertoire-size bias correction applied to the TCR pairs. To estimate false discovery rates, a later analysis permuted the HLA or CMV assignments 20 times. In a later analysis, co-occurring TCRs were grouped with DBSCAN, and TCRdist sequence similarity was added when clustering was performed within HLA-allele-positive subsets. Repertoires with fewer than 30,000 or more than 120,000 public chains, plus five repertoires with anomalous nucleotide sharing, were excluded from co-occurrence clustering. The table comes from immuneACCESS by way of TCRdb, which keeps in-frame sequences with V and J called. Part of the clones is missing from these tables; in studies checked, under half for an unresolved V gene and the rest for unknown reasons. That table supplies the V and J calls and clone size; D and trimming were determined from the DNA. This sample comprises 90,000 to 140,000 clones, around 80% of them detected only once. Jointly, the top ten make up less than 2.5% of the sample.

Of note for this clone: Its antigen has not been determined. Base qualities are not recorded, but no much larger clone differs from it by a single base.

The cohort was made up of approximately 700 healthy bone marrow donors. At the time of sampling, every cohort member was nominally healthy, though immune exposures that went unrecorded were likely present. The donor was CMV seronegative and was included in the group of 352 seronegative cohort members. A peripheral blood sample was provided by each donor, and peripheral blood mononuclear cells were used for TCR beta sequencing. Genomic DNA extraction from the blood cell samples was performed with the Qiagen DNeasy Blood Extraction Kit. V is clipped by 1 base and J by 0 bases, and the sequence between their germline boundaries is 11 bases long. The CDR3 holds 15 amino acids from the cysteine to the phenylalanine. The sequence is cut down to CDR3 DNA, 45 bases in frame from base 1. From the germline V gene, CDR1 is SGDLS and CDR2 is YYNGEE. Study-wide findings and limitations: Because counts were too low, about 15 rarely observed V segments, including chromosome 9 orphons, were left out of the earlier analysis of several hundred of the donors. Roughly uniform sequencing depth across donors was assumed in presence/absence analyses, although this assumption may not hold. In vitro tests confirmed that a few of the cytomegalovirus-associated TCR beta chains recognize cytomegalovirus antigens. According to a later analysis, parvovirus B19, influenza, CMV and Epstein-Barr virus appeared linked to several top co-occurrence clusters. When HLA alleles, especially DR and DQ, strongly co-occurred, attributing TCR associations to individual alleles was difficult. According to a later genetic analysis, donors in an Asian-associated ancestry cluster had fewer N-insertions in productive TCRs than the approximately 630-donor mean. Linkage disequilibrium might explain the correlated functional status among segregating V segments, but an unknown experimental factor could not be excluded. HLA typing was unavailable for some donors at each locus, so association tests used only the typed subset. The classifier was reported to diagnose cytomegalovirus status with high specificity and sensitivity in both the original and validation cohorts. In a later analysis, most CMV-associated TCR beta chains were found to appear HLA-restricted, with HLA associations seemingly driven largely by CMV exposure. In a later analysis, the rate of TCR association differed among HLA loci, with DRB1 alleles having the most associated TCRs and HLA-C alleles having the fewest. A cluster of highly shared sequence variants was judged likely to represent a technical artifact of the sequencing pipeline. Some IMGT-functional V segments, including TRBV6-2 and TRBV6-3, could not be told apart with the 87-base-pair reads, so those segments were excluded. Compared with equally common non-associated chains, HLA-associated TCR beta chains in a later analysis were more clonally expanded and had lower generation probabilities. Only TCR beta chains were sequenced in this cohort, and the absence of alpha or paired-chain data limited detectable features. The authors suggested that the approach could potentially be extended to other disease states and immunological phenotypes. An earlier analysis of approximately 600 of the donors showed that most TCR beta V segments appeared in productive rearrangements either about 87% or about 30% of the time, which broadly matched IMGT annotations. In the study, approximately 160 TCR beta chains were listed as associated with cytomegalovirus. V-gene and J-gene trimming of TCR beta chains was associated with a missense DCLRE1C variant in a later genetic analysis, and the association was replicated in an independent cohort. For the cohort, immune exposure information was limited to CMV serostatus. Most TCR sequences were seen in very few donors, while some public TCRs were found in many individuals. In a later analysis, some 18,000 TCR beta sequences were associated with specific HLA alleles at a false discovery rate of 0.05. A further reported finding was that TCR beta sequences accurately predicted the HLA-A and HLA-B alleles for most subjects in the first cohort.

The V gene is TRBV9 and the J gene is TRBJ2-7; the D gene remains uncertain. This TCR came from a man aged 30 to 39 in good health and CMV-seronegative. Sequencing input: PBMCs. The CDR3 amino acid sequence is: CASSVSSSPSYEQYF. The nucleotide sequence is given as TGTGCCAGCAGCGTAAGCTCGAGCCCCTCCTACGAGCAGTACTTC.